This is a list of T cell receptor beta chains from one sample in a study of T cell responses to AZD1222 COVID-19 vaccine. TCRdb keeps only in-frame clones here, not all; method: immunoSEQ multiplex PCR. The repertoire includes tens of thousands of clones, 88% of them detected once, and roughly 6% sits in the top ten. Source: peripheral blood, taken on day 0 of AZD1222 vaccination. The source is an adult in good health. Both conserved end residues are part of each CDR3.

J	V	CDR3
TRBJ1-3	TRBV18	CASSPPGTGGAWNTIYF
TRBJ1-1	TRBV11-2	CASSLQLGMNTEAFF
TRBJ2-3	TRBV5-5	CASRPPGQEYTDTQYF
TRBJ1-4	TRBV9	CASSPQARINEKLFF
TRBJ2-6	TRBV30	CAWSVGGVASGANVLTF
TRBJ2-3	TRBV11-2	CASSPGTPRDTQYF
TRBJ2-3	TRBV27	CASSPSLISTDTQYF
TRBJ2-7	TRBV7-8	CASSLNSGTTVSYEQYF
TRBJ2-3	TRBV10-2	CASTQGGSDTQYF
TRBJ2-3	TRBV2	CASSEGSGTDTQYF
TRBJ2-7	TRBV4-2	CAIPLGQGDYEQYF
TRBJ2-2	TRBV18	CASSPLRGNTGELFF
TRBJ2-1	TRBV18	CASSLLAGGDYNEQFF
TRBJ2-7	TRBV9	CASSVATGNSYEQYF
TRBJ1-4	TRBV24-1	CATPPGQGGCLGEKLFF
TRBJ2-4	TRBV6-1	CASSVEETRPPGIQYF
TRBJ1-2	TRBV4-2	CASSQDARGRSYGYTF
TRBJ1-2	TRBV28	CASRGGYGYTF
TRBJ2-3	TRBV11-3	CASSLSGGSTDTQYF
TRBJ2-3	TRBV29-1	CSAPGLAGLPDTQYF
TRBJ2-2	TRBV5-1	CASSSTGTGGTGELFF
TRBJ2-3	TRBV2	CASKKSGGTTDTQYF
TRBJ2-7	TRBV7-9	CASSPRDASYEQYF
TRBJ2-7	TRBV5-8	CASSIDRGGPLNEQYF
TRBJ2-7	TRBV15	CATSRVGGVTYEQYF
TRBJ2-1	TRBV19	CASSIGGVDYNEQFF
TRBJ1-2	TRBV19	CASNPGGDYGYTF
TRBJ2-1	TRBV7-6	CASSLKALGTSGAYNEQFF
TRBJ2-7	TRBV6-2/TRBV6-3	CASSRGFYEQYF
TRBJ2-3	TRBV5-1	CASSLQEAQYF
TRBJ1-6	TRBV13	CASSLGAGSPLHF
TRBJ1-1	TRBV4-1	CASSGGDTEAFF
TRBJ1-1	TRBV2	CASSLQPMNTEAFF
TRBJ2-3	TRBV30	CAWRRDTGVTDTQYF
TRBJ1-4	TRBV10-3	CAMRGESNEKLFF
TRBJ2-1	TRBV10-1	CASSENSGSNYNEQFF
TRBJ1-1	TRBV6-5	CASTDGPMAFF
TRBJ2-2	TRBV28	CASTGTRATGELFF
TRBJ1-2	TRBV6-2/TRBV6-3	CASSPAGFVGYTF
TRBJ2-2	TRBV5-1	CASSLGLAGVVGTGELFF
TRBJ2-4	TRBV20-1	CSVSALGEGAKNIQYF
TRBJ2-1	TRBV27	CASTSGGNSYNEQFF
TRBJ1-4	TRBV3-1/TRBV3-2	CASSQVGRGRGEKLFF
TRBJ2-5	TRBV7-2	CASSPQVVVETQYF
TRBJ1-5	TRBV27	CASSLRGGNQPQHF
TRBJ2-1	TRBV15	CATSRKQGIDEQFF
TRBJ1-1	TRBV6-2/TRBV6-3	CASSLTQGVPPMNTEAFF
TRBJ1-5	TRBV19	CASIQGGRSNQPQHF
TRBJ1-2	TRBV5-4	CASSFGGQGARMYGYTF